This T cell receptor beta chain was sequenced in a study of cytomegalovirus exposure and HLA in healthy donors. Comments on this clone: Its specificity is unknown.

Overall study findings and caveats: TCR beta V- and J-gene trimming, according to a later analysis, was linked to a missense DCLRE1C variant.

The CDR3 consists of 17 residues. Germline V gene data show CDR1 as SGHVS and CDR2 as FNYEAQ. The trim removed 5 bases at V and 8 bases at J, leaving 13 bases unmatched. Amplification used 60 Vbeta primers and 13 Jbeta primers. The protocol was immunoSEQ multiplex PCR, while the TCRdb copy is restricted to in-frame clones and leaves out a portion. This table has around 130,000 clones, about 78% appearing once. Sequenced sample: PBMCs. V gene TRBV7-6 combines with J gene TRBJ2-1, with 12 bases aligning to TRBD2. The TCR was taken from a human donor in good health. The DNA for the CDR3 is TGTGCCAGCAGCACGGGGACTAGCGGGTTGTTAGGGTATGAGCAGTTCTTC. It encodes CASSTGTSGLLGYEQFF.